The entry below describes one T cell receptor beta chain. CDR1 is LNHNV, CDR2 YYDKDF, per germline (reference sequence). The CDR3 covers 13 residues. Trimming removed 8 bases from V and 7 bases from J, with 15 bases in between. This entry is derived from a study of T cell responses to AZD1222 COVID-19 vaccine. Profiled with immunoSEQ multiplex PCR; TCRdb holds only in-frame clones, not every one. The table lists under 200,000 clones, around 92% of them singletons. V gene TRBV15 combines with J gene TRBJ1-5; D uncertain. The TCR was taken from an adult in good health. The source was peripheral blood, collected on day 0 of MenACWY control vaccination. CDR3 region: CATAPTWAQPQHF. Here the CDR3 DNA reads TGTGCCACCGCACCGACCTGGGCCCAGCCCCAGCATTTT.